The next 18 T cell receptor beta chains were all read from a single sample in a study of shared clonotypes between healthy human individuals. The repertoire was sequenced with immunoSEQ multiplex PCR; TCRdb's copy has only in-frame clones and lacks some. The sample has about a million clones, roughly 77% seen once; the top ten hold roughly 0.9%. The sequenced sample consisted of memory CD4+ T cells from PBMCs. Documented subset: CD45RA-negative fraction. The receptors here all came from a young man in good health. Some clones in this sample may be carry-over from other donors' samples.

As DNA, the CDR3 is TGCAGCGTTGCGGACCCCCATTTGAACACTGAAGCTTTCTTT. Translating gives CSVADPHLNTEAFF. The V call is TRBV29-1, the J call TRBJ1-1; D not resolved. The CDR3 consists of 14 residues. Germline lookup yields CDR1 SQVTM and CDR2 ANQGSEA. V was shortened by 4 bases and J by 0 bases, with 12 bases between the two germline ends. Based on the CDR3 plus reference TRBV29-1 and TRBJ1-1, the full variable domain is SAVISQKPSRDICQRGTSLTIQCQVDSQVTMMFWYRQQPGQSLTLIATANQGSEATYESGFVIDKFPISRPNLTFSTLTVSNMSPEDSSIYLCSVADPHLNTEAFFGQGTRLTVV.

This chain links TRBV29-1 with TRBJ2-7; D is unresolved. Per germline, CDR1 SQVTM and CDR2 ANQGSEA. The CDR3 has 12 residues. Trimming removed 4 bases at V and 1 base at J, with 8 bases between. DNA for the CDR3: TGCAGCGTTGGGAATAGGTCCTACGAGCAGTACTTC. It yields the protein CSVGNRSYEQYF.

The gene calls are TRBV6-1 and TRBJ2-3; no definite D call. Trimming took 3 bases from V and 0 from J, leaving 10 bases between them. CDR1 is MNHNS and CDR2 is SASEGT in the germline V gene. The CDR3 extends over 15 amino acids. The CDR3 loop reads CASSDSRTSTDTQYF. In DNA form, the CDR3 reads TGTGCCAGCAGTGACTCGAGAACTAGCACAGATACGCAGTATTTT.

This clone was found many times. The V call is TRBV21-1, the J call TRBJ1-1; TRBD1 is the table's D call, not checked against the DNA. TRBV21-1 is classified as a pseudogene. CDR3 length: 13 amino acids. CDR3 coding DNA: TGTGCCAGCAGCAGCGACAGGGACACTGAAGCTTTCTTT. It translates to CASSSDRDTEAFF.

The rearrangement links TRBV30 to TRBJ1-5, with D unclear. The CDR3 has 20 amino acids. Germline assignment: CDR1 GTSNPN and CDR2 SVGIG (reference sequence). V lost 2 bases to trimming and J lost 5 bases, with 31 bases between them. Written as DNA, the CDR3 is TGTGCCTGGAGTCCCATGAAATTTGTAGTCCATGGAGGTCCGTATCAGCCCCAGCATTTT. Its protein is CAWSPMKFVVHGGPYQPQHF.

This CDR3 reads CASSLDSRGQETQYF. CDR3 bases: TGTGCCAGCAGCTTAGATTCCAGGGGTCAAGAGACCCAGTACTTC. The chain joins TRBV11-2 to TRBJ2-5; D is perhaps TRBD1 (6 bases). Deletions cut 0 bases from V and 2 bases from J, with 10 bases between. The CDR3 loop spans 15 amino acids. CDR1 and CDR2 from the germline V gene are SGHAT and FQNNGV.

The chain links TRBV5-1 to TRBJ2-5; possibly TRBD1 for D (6 bases). Trimming cost V 2 bases and J 5 bases, with 19 bases left between them. CDR3 size: 16 residues. Germline V gene sequence: CDR1 SGHRS, CDR2 YFSETQ. The CDR3 region has the DNA TGCGCCAGCAGCTTTGTGGGGGCCTCGGGGCAGGAGACCCAGTACTTC. Encoded protein: CASSFVGASGQETQYF.

This clone appeared once. Other nucleotide sequences from this sample produce the same CDR3. The rearrangement links TRBV9 to TRBJ1-1; D is uncertain. The CDR3 is 14 residues long. Germline loops: CDR1 SGDLS, CDR2 YYNGEE. Deletions cut 0 bases from V and 0 bases from J, with 6 bases between. CDR3 DNA sequence: TGTGCCAGCAGCGTAGCGGGTATGAACACTGAAGCTTTCTTT. The encoded protein is CASSVAGMNTEAFF. The full variable domain, completed using reference TRBV9 and TRBJ1-1, is DSGVTQTPKHLITATGQRVTLRCSPRSGDLSVYWYQQSLDQGLQFLIQYYNGEERAKGNILERFSAQQFPDLHSELNLSSLELGDSALYFCASSVAGMNTEAFFGQGTRLTVV.

The CDR3 nucleotides are TGCGCCAGCAGCTTGGTTTCGGGGTCCGGGGAGCTGTTTTTT. The encoded protein is CASSLVSGSGELFF. V usage is TRBV5-1 and J usage is TRBJ2-2; the D gene is possibly TRBD2 (5 bases). This CDR3 has 14 residues. The V end lost 0 bases, the J end lost 6 bases, and 9 bases lay between the germline ends. CDR1 and CDR2 from the germline V gene are SGHRS and YFSETQ.

The chain has TRBV10-3 and TRBJ2-2; no clear D. This CDR3 spans 14 amino acids. CDR1 is ENHRY and CDR2 is SYGVKD in the germline V gene. The germline V and J ends were trimmed by 5 bases and 7 bases, with 14 bases remaining between them. CDR3 nucleotides: TGTGCCATCAGTACATCTAAGGGCGGCGGGGAGCTGTTTTTT. Amino acids: CAISTSKGGGELFF.

This sequence joins TRBV5-4 and TRBJ2-1; D remains ambiguous. Trimming cost V 8 bases and J 3 bases, with 12 bases left between them. The CDR3 loop spans 13 amino acids. Germline V lookup: CDR1 SGHNT, CDR2 YYREEE (reference sequence). Here the CDR3 reads CASEMVGYNEQFF. CDR3 in DNA: TGTGCCAGTGAGATGGTGGGCTACAATGAGCAGTTCTTC.

The V gene is TRBV7-6, the J gene TRBJ1-5; maybe TRBD1 (6 bases). Germline CDR1 is SGHVS and CDR2 is FNYEAQ. Trimming pared 0 bases from V and 1 base from J, leaving 16 bases between. This CDR3 region has 18 residues. The CDR3 region is CASSLARGGARSNQPQHF. In DNA form, the CDR3 reads TGTGCCAGCAGCTTAGCGAGGGGGGGGGCCCGGAGCAATCAGCCCCAGCATTTT.

The chain is built from TRBV16 and TRBJ2-2; 11 bases align to TRBD2. The ends lost 0 bases at V and 1 base at J; junction bases unmatched: 7. CDR1 is KGHSY and CDR2 is FQNENV in the germline V gene. The length of the CDR3 is 19 residues. The CDR3 DNA sequence: TGTGCCAGCAGCCAATCCCGTACTAGCGGGAGAGGGAACACCGGGGAGCTGTTTTTT. This sequence encodes CASSQSRTSGRGNTGELFF.

The V and J genes are TRBV6-1 and TRBJ2-5; TRBD2 agrees at 7 bases. Germline-derived CDR1 and CDR2 are MNHNS and SASEGT. Trimming cost V 4 bases and J 11 bases; bases outside gene matches: 13. The CDR3 loop spans 14 amino acids. CDR3 in DNA: TGTGCCAGCAGTGGGGTGGGACTATCGGGGGAGCAGTACTTC. It codes for CASSGVGLSGEQYF.

With respect to this clone: The sample carries other DNA sequences with the same CDR3. V is TRBV29-1 and J is TRBJ1-1; 7 bases align to TRBD1. The J segment lost 0 bases and the V segment lost 6 bases, leaving 1 base of the junction unmatched. CDR3 size: 12 residues. Germline V gene lookup returns CDR1 SQVTM and CDR2 ANQGSEA. The CDR3 spells CSVGTVNTEAFF. The CDR3 nucleotides are TGCAGCGTCGGGACAGTGAACACTGAAGCTTTCTTT.

This clone was seen only once. The chain employs TRBV7-2 and TRBJ2-7, with a possible D match to TRBD2 (6 bases). Trimming stripped 5 bases from V and 6 bases from J, with 14 bases between. Germline CDR1 and CDR2: SGHTA and FQGNSA. CDR3 size: 13 residues. The CDR3 is CASSGGKALEQYF. The DNA of the CDR3 is TGTGCCAGCAGCGGCGGGAAGGCTCTCGAGCAGTACTTC.

The chain has TRBV19 and TRBJ2-5; 8 positions agree with TRBD1. CDR1 is LNHDA and CDR2 is SQIVND in the germline V gene (reference sequence). After removal of 8 bases from V and 5 bases from J, the junction contained 7 bases not matched to a gene. The CDR3 runs to 13 residues. In nucleotides, the CDR3 is TGTGCCAGTCGACAGGGGAACTCTGAGACCCAGTACTTC. Protein: CASRQGNSETQYF.

This clone has only a few counts. The chain recombines TRBV28 with TRBJ2-3; 8 nucleotides match TRBD2. V shed 3 bases and J 6 bases; nucleotides not matched to a gene: 20. CDR3 size: 19 residues. Looked up from germline, CDR1 is MDHEN and CDR2 is SYDVKM. CDR3 bases: TGTGCCAGCAGTTTTCCGGGAGGGCGGGAATCCGGGCGAGGCGATACGCAGTATTTT. Amino acid sequence: CASSFPGGRESGRGDTQYF.